The next 12 T cell receptor beta chains were all read from a single sample in a study of somatic mutations in cytotoxic T cells in rheumatoid arthritis. Here immunoSEQ multiplex PCR was the method, and the copy in TCRdb shows in-frame clones only, minus some. The data contain thousands of clones, approximately 80% of them singletons. The source material was CD8+ T cells sorted from blood, sampled at a follow-up visit. Receptors were obtained from a woman aged 70-85 years with rheumatoid arthritis.

This clone is large by share. V gene TRBV6-1 combines with J gene TRBJ2-7; D might be TRBD2 (5 bases). Trimming shortened V by 3 bases and J by 3 bases, and 6 bases separated the two germline ends. From germline, CDR1 is MNHNS and CDR2 SASEGT. The CDR3 is made up of 12 amino acids. In DNA form, the CDR3 reads TGTGCCAGCAGTGACGGGGACTACGAGCAGTACTTC. Its translation: CASSDGDYEQYF.

The chain couples TRBV27 to TRBJ2-7; TRBD1 matches 9 bases. The CDR3 is 15 residues long. Germline V gene data show CDR1 as MNHEY and CDR2 as SMNVEV (reference sequence). After removal of 6 bases from V and 4 bases from J, the junction contained 10 bases not matched to a gene. The CDR3 region has the DNA TGTGCCAGCAGGTCAAGGGACAGGGAAATTTACGAGCAGTACTTC. It specifies CASRSRDREIYEQYF.

Here the CDR3 DNA reads TGTGCCAGCAGTTTTACTAGCGGGAGGAATGAGCAGTTCTTC. Protein: CASSFTSGRNEQFF. V gene TRBV28 combines with J gene TRBJ2-1; 12 bases fit TRBD2. Trimming removed 3 bases from V and 7 bases from J; junction bases left unmatched: 1. Per germline, CDR1 MDHEN and CDR2 SYDVKM. The CDR3 runs 14 residues.

The count of this clone is one. V and J are TRBV5-1 and TRBJ2-7; possible D gene TRBD2, 6 bases. This CDR3 spans 17 amino acids. Trimming removed 0 bases at V and 0 bases at J, with 16 bases between. CDR1 SGHRS and CDR2 YFSETQ come from the germline V gene. CDR3 in DNA: TGCGCCAGCAGCTTGGCCGGGGGACTCCCGAGCTCCTACGAGCAGTACTTC. Its protein is CASSLAGGLPSSYEQYF.

DNA for the CDR3: TGTGCCAGCTCACGTTATAAAACGGAGACCCAGTACTTC. Its protein is CASSRYKTETQYF. This chain joins TRBV18 and TRBJ2-5; no clear D gene. Trimming shortened V by 4 bases and J by 5 bases, and 11 bases separated the two germline ends. Germline V gene data show CDR1 as KGHSH and CDR2 as LQKENI. This CDR3 has 13 residues.

This clone showed up just once. This chain uses TRBV4-1 with TRBJ2-3; 8 bases map to TRBD2. Germline assignment: CDR1 MGHRA and CDR2 YSYEKL. The CDR3 contains 16 residues. V was clipped by 4 bases and J by 2 bases; unmatched bases: 8. CDR3 loop: CASSPERGLPTDTQYF. The CDR3 DNA follows: TGCGCCAGCAGCCCCGAGCGGGGGCTTCCCACAGATACGCAGTATTTT.

The chain uses TRBV7-3 and TRBJ2-3, with D possibly being TRBD1 (6 bases). Germline CDR1 is SGHTA and CDR2 is FQGTGA. The CDR3 has 15 residues. The V end was cut by 2 bases, the J end by 6 bases, with 15 bases between. Here the CDR3 DNA reads TGTGCCAGCAGCTTAGGTTACAGGGTCAGCGATACGCAGTATTTT. Its translation: CASSLGYRVSDTQYF. Looking up the rest from reference TRBV7-3 and TRBJ2-3 gives the full variable domain: GAGVSQTPSNKVTEKGKYVELRCDPISGHTALYWYRQSLGQGPEFLIYFQGTGAADDSGLPNDRFFAVRPEGSVSTLKIQRTERGDSAVYLCASSLGYRVSDTQYFGPGTRLTVL.

V usage is TRBV19 and J usage is TRBJ2-7, with unresolved D. V was shortened by 3 bases and J by 2 bases, with 8 bases between the two germline ends. Germline V gene sequence: CDR1 LNHDA, CDR2 SQIVND (reference sequence). The CDR3 is made up of 13 amino acids. CDR3 nucleotides: TGTGCCAGTAGTATTAACCCCACCTACGAGCAGTACTTC. This codes for CASSINPTYEQYF.

The gene calls are TRBV5-4 and TRBJ2-7; D uncertain. This CDR3 region has 15 residues. The germline V and J ends were trimmed by 1 base and 1 base, with 12 bases remaining between them. Germline values: CDR1 SGHNT, CDR2 YYREEE (reference sequence). The CDR3 is CASSLYGLGSYEQYF. The CDR3 DNA is TGTGCCAGCAGCTTGTACGGCCTGGGGTCCTACGAGCAGTACTTC.

This chain connects TRBV25-1 to TRBJ2-7; D is perhaps TRBD1 (5 bases). The V end was cut by 3 bases, the J end by 6 bases, with 9 bases between. Germline V gene lookup returns CDR1 MGHDK and CDR2 SYGVNS. CDR3 length: 12 residues. The CDR3 DNA is TGTGCCAGCAGTGACAGGGTTAGCGAGCAGTACTTC. Translating gives CASSDRVSEQYF.

The chain carries TRBV2 and TRBJ2-5, with 7 bases matching TRBD1. Germline V gene data show CDR1 as SNHLY and CDR2 as FYNNEI. The CDR3 consists of 14 residues. The trim removed 7 bases at V and 5 bases at J, leaving 10 bases unmatched. The CDR3 DNA sequence: TGTGCCAGCAAGGAGACGACAGGGTACGAGACCCAGTACTTC. Amino acids: CASKETTGYETQYF.

This clone was picked up one time. The chain links TRBV9 to TRBJ1-3, with a weak D call TRBD1 (6 bases). V was clipped by 0 bases and J by 0 bases, with 10 bases between them. CDR3 length: 16 amino acids. Germline lookup yields CDR1 SGDLS and CDR2 YYNGEE. The CDR3 region is CASSVEDSPSGNTIYF. In DNA form, the CDR3 reads TGTGCCAGCAGCGTAGAGGACAGTCCCTCTGGAAACACCATATATTTT.